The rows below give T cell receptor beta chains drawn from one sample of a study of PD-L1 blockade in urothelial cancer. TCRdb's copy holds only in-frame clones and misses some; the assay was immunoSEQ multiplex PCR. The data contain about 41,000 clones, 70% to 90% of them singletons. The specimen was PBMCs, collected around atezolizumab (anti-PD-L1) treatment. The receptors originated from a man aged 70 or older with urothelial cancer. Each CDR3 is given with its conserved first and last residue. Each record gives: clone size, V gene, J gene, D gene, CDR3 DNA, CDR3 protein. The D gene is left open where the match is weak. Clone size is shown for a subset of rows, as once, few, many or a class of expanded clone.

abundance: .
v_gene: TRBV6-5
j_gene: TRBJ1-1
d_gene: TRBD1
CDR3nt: TGTGCCAGCAGTTATTCTCTTATTGGGGACAGAGCTTTCTTT
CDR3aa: CASSYSLIGDRAFF

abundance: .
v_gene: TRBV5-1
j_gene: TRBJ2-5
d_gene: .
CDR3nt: TGCGCCAGCAGCGCCTACGGGACACTTGCGACGGACTTCGGGGCGGCCCGAGAAGAGACCCAGTACTTC
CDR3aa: CASSAYGTLATDFGAAREETQYF

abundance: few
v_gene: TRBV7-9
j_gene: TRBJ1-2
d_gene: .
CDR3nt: TGTGCCAGCAGCTTAAATCGGGAGGACTATGGCTACACCTTC
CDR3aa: CASSLNREDYGYTF

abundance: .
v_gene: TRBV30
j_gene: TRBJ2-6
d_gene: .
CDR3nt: TGTGCCCGGGAGTCTGGGGCCAACGTCCTGACTTTC
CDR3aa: CARESGANVLTF

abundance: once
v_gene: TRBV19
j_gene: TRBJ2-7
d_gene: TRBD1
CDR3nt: TGTGCCAGTAGTCGGGACAGGGAAGGCTACGAGCAGTACTTC
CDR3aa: CASSRDREGYEQYF

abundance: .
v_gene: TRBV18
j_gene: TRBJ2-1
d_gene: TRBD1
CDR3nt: TGTGCCAGCTCACGGGGACAGGGGGCCTACAATGAGCAGTTCTTC
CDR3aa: CASSRGQGAYNEQFF

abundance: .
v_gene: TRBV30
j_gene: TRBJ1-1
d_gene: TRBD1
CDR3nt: TGTGCCTGGAGCGCCGGGACAGGGCTCATGAACACTGAAGCTTTCTTT
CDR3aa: CAWSAGTGLMNTEAFF

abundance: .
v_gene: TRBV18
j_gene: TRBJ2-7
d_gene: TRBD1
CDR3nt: TGTGCCAGCTCACCGGCCGGGACAGGGCTCCACGAGCAGTACTTC
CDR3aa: CASSPAGTGLHEQYF

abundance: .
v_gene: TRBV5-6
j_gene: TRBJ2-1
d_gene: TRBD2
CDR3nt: TGTGCCAGCAGCTCTAGCGGCAGCTCCTACAATGAGCAGTTCTTC
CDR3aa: CASSSSGSSYNEQFF

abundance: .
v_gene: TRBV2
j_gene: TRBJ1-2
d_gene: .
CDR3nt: TGTGCCAGCAGTGAAGACAGGCTCGATTATGGCTACACCTTC
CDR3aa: CASSEDRLDYGYTF

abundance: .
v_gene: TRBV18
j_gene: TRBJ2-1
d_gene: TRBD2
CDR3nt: TGTGCCAGCTCACCACCGTCTAGCGGGTGGAGGGTAGAGCAGTTCTTC
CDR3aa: CASSPPSSGWRVEQFF

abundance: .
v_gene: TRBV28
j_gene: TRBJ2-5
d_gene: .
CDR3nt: TGTGCCAGCAGCATCAGGGCCCCGGGGACCCAGTACTTC
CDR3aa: CASSIRAPGTQYF

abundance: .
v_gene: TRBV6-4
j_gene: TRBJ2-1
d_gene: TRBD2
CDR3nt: TGTGCCAGCAGTGACGGCGCGGGAGACCACAATGAGCAGTTCTTC
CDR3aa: CASSDGAGDHNEQFF

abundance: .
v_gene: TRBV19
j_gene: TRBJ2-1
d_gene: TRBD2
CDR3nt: TGTGCCAGTAGTGCTCTAGCGGCCCCCTACAATGAGCAGTTCTTC
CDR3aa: CASSALAAPYNEQFF

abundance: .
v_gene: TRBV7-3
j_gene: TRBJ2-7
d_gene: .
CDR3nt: TGTGCCAGCAGCGCCATGGGGGGATTCTCCTACGAGCAGTACTTC
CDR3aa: CASSAMGGFSYEQYF

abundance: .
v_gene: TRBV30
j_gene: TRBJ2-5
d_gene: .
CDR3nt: TGTGCCTGGAGACCAGGGACTCCAGAGACCCAGTACTTC
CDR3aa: CAWRPGTPETQYF

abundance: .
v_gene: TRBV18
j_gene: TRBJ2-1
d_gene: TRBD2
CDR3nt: TGTGCCAGCTCATTCACCGGGACTAGCGGATACAATGAGCAGTTCTTC
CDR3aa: CASSFTGTSGYNEQFF

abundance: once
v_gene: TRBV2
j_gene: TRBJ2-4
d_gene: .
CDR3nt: TGTGCCAGCAGTGAGGGGGCGCTGCAGAACATTCAGTACTTC
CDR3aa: CASSEGALQNIQYF

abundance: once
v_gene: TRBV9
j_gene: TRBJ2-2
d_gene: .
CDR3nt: TGTGCCAGCAGCGCGACTAGTCTCGGCGGGGAGCTGTTTTTT
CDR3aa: CASSATSLGGELFF

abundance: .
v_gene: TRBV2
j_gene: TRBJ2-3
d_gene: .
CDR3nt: TGTGCCAGCAGTGAATTAATAGAGAGCACAGATACGCAGTATTTT
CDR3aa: CASSELIESTDTQYF

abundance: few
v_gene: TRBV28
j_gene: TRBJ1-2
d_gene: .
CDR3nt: TGTGCCAGCAGTTTCCTCGGGACAACCCCTTATGGCTACACCTTC
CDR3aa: CASSFLGTTPYGYTF

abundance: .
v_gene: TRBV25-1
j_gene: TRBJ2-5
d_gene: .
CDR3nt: TGTGCCAGCAGTCCGGAAGGACATCGTCAAGAGACCCAGTACTTC
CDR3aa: CASSPEGHRQETQYF

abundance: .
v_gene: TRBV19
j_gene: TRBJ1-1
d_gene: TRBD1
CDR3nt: TGTGCCAGTAGTGTTCCGGGACAGAAGATGAACACTGAAGCTTTCTTT
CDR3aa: CASSVPGQKMNTEAFF

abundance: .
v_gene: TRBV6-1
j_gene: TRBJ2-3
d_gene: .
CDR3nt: TGTGCCAGCAGTCCGCGACAGAGCACAGATACGCAGTATTTT
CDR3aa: CASSPRQSTDTQYF

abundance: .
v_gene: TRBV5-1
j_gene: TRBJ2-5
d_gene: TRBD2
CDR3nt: TGCGCCAGCAGCCGTGGGACTAGCGGCCAAGAGACCCAGTACTTC
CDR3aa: CASSRGTSGQETQYF

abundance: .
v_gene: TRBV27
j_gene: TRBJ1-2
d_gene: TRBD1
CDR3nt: TGTGCCAGCAGATACCGGGACAGGGGAGGCGGCTACACCTTC
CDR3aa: CASRYRDRGGGYTF

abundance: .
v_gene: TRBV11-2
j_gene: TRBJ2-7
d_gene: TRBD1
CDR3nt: TGTGCCAGCAGCTTAGGTGACAGGGCTTACGAGCAGTACTTC
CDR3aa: CASSLGDRAYEQYF

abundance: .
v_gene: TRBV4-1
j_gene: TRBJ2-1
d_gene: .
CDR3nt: TGCGCCAGCAGCCAGCGTAGTTCCAATGAGCAGTTCTTC
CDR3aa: CASSQRSSNEQFF

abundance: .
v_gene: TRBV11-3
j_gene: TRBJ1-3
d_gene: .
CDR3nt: TGTGCCAGCAGCTACCCGAGGAGTAGCTCTGGAAACACCATATATTTT
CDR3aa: CASSYPRSSSGNTIYF

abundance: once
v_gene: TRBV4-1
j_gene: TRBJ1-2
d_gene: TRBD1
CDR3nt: TGCGCCAGCAGCCAAGGGACAGGGTTCTATGGCTACACCTTC
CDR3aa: CASSQGTGFYGYTF

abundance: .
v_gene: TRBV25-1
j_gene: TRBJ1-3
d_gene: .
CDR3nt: TGTGCCAGCAGTGAATGGGGAGAGGGGGCTGGAAACACCATATATTTT
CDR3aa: CASSEWGEGAGNTIYF

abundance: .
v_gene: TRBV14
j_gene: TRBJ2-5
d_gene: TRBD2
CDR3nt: TGTGCCAGCAGCCGTCGACTAGCGGGTCCTGGTGTCCAAGAGACCCAGTACTTC
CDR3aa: CASSRRLAGPGVQETQYF

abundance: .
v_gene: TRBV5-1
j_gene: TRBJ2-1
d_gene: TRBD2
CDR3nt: TGCGCCAGCACCCTCGGGGGGAGCTCCTACAATGAGCAGTTCTTC
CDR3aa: CASTLGGSSYNEQFF

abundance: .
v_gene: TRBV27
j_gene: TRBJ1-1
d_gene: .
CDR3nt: TGTGCCAGCAGTTTAGCTCCAGTACCTAACACTGAAGCTTTCTTT
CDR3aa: CASSLAPVPNTEAFF

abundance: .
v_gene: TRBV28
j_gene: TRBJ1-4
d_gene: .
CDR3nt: TGTGCCAGCAGTTCCCCCCAGGTGGCAGCATCAGGGGAAAAACTGTTTTTT
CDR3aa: CASSSPQVAASGEKLFF